This T cell receptor (beta chain) was identified in a study of T-cell memory formation after mild COVID-19. Regarding the study as a whole: Whereas later expanders leaned CD4+, clones contracting day 15 to 85 showed a balanced CD4/CD8 makeup. The pre-infection memory compartment contained some responding clones, suggesting cross-reactive memory joined.

With respect to this clonotype: Its antigen is not known.

Amplification by 5'RACE using constant-segment primers produced TCR alpha and TCR beta cDNA libraries that carried sample barcodes and UMIs. TCRdb fed the 5' RACE reads into MiXCR, producing one record per CDR3 protein. The data hold hundreds of thousands of distinct CDR3 sequences, with approximately 23% observed a single time. The CDR3 loop spans 19 amino acids. Unmatched junction bases numbered 14, after V lost 3 bases and J lost 1 base. This receptor was taken from an adult woman who had mild COVID-19 (a few samples of this study predate the infection). Cell type and time point are not known. This chain connects TRBV12-3 or TRBV12-4 to TRBJ2-2, with TRBD2 matching 7 bases. The sample consisted of PBMCs or a T cell subset sorted from them (not recorded which). The CDR3 DNA reads TGTGCCAGCAGTTTCCCCTCCGGGGGGTTTGAGGTGAACACCGGGGAGCTGTTTTTT. This sequence encodes CASSFPSGGFEVNTGELFF.